The source of this T cell receptor beta chain is a study of cytomegalovirus exposure and HLA in healthy donors. PCR involved 60 Vbeta and 13 Jbeta primers. The data were produced by immunoSEQ multiplex PCR, yet TCRdb's version contains in-frame clones alone and is incomplete. The sample holds more than 150,000 clones, 80% to 85% seen once. The CDR3 is 17 residues long. V was clipped by 1 base and J by 0 bases, with 14 bases between them. Germline-derived CDR1 and CDR2 are SGHAT and FQDESV (reference sequence). The sequenced material came from PBMCs. The clonotype originates from a boy aged 5-17 years in good health and CMV-seronegative. V usage is TRBV11-1 and J usage is TRBJ2-3, with a weak D call TRBD1 (5 bases). As DNA, the CDR3 is TGTGCCAGCAGCTTAGAGGGGCAGGCCCTGAGCACAGATACGCAGTATTTT. The encoded protein is CASSLEGQALSTDTQYF.